Each of the 14 T cell receptor beta chains below was sequenced from the same sample in a study of CD8+ T cells in alopecia areata. RNA was extracted and reverse transcribed into cDNA as the sequencing template. The data were produced by immunoSEQ multiplex PCR, yet TCRdb's version contains in-frame clones alone and is incomplete. The data show hundreds of thousands of clones, approximately 38% seen once. Treatment defined: oral pan-JAK inhibitor, 5-10 mg twice daily. Material: CD4+ T cells sorted from blood, obtained between weeks 30 and 35, from a patient treated with tofacitinib. The receptors here all came from a human donor with alopecia areata.

The gene calls are TRBV6-1 and TRBJ2-4; tentatively, D is TRBD1 or TRBD2 (5 bases each). CDR3 length: 13 amino acids. CDR1 is MNHNS, CDR2 SASEGT, per germline. Trimming stripped 5 bases from V and 5 bases from J, with 10 bases between. CDR3 coding DNA: TGTGCCAGCAGTATTGGGACCCAAAACATTCAGTACTTC. Translation gives CASSIGTQNIQYF.

This clone was observed a few times. The CDR3 reads CASSYGGQGYTGELFF. CDR3 nucleotides: TGTGCCAGCAGTTATGGGGGACAGGGCTACACCGGGGAGCTGTTTTTT. This rearrangement joins TRBV6-5 to TRBJ2-2; 9 nucleotides align to TRBD1. Looked up from germline, CDR1 is MNHEY and CDR2 is SVGAGI. J was trimmed by 3 bases and V by 3 bases; bases with no gene match: 5. The CDR3 loop spans 16 amino acids.

The chain has TRBV7-9 and TRBJ1-1; maybe TRBD1 (5 bases). From germline, CDR1 is SEHNR and CDR2 FQNEAQ (reference sequence). The CDR3 runs to 14 residues. Trimming removed 0 bases at V and 4 bases at J, with 9 bases between. CDR3 sequence (DNA): TGTGCCAGCAGCTTAGCAGGGGCGAGCACTGAAGCTTTCTTT. It specifies CASSLAGASTEAFF.

This clone was detected only a few times. The J gene is TRBJ2-2, the V gene TRBV29-1; D might be TRBD1 or TRBD2, each matching 6 bases. The germline CDR1 and CDR2 sequences are SQVTM and ANQGSEA. Trimming took off 7 bases at V and 7 bases at J, with 13 bases between the two ends. The CDR3 has 12 amino acids. CDR3 sequence reads: CSAGGQIGELFF. The CDR3 DNA reads as TGCAGCGCTGGGGGGCAAATCGGGGAGCTGTTTTTT.

The genes are TRBV5-4 and TRBJ1-1; D uncertain. Germline CDR1 SGHNT, CDR2 YYREEE (reference sequence). This CDR3 comprises 14 residues. Trimming took off 4 bases at V and 5 bases at J, with 15 bases between the two ends. CDR3 protein: CASSPPRTGTEAFF. The DNA for the CDR3 is TGTGCCAGCAGCCCCCCCCGGACGGGGACTGAAGCTTTCTTT. The whole variable domain, filled in from reference TRBV5-4 and TRBJ1-1, reads ETGVTQSPTHLIKTRGQQVTLRCSSQSGHNTVSWYQQALGQGPQFIFQYYREEENGRGNFPPRFSGLQFPNYSSELNVNALELDDSALYLCASSPPRTGTEAFFGQGTRLTVV.

In nucleotides, the CDR3 is TGTGCCAGCAGCCACGTGGGGGGCGCCTACAATGAGCAGTTCTTC. Protein product: CASSHVGGAYNEQFF. J is TRBJ2-1 and V is TRBV4-2; either TRBD1 or TRBD2 may fit D (6 bases each). Germline CDR1 and CDR2: LGHNA and YNFKEQ. Trimming left V 3 bases short and J 2 bases short, with 11 bases between. The CDR3 is 15 residues long.

J is TRBJ2-3 and V is TRBV2, with D perhaps matching TRBD1 (6 bases). CDR3 size: 11 residues. Trimming took 8 bases from V and 6 from J, leaving 9 bases between them. Germline V gene data show CDR1 as SNHLY and CDR2 as FYNNEI. This CDR3 is CASGQGDTQYF. The CDR3 DNA sequence: TGTGCCAGCGGTCAGGGGGATACGCAGTATTTT.

This clone came up a few times. V and J are TRBV5-1 and TRBJ2-3; tentatively, D is TRBD2 (5 bases). V shed 0 bases and J shed 5 bases, with 7 bases lying between them. This CDR3 region has 13 residues. Germline loops: CDR1 SGHRS, CDR2 YFSETQ. This CDR3 is CASSLAAVDTQYF. The CDR3 region has the DNA TGCGCCAGCAGCTTGGCAGCGGTAGATACGCAGTATTTT.

The V and J genes are TRBV7-2 and TRBJ1-6; D is undetermined. The germline CDR1 and CDR2 sequences are SGHTA and FQGNSA. Trimming took 3 bases from V and 10 from J, leaving 7 bases between them. The CDR3 consists of 12 residues. CDR3 region: CASSFTRSPLHF. The CDR3 DNA follows: TGTGCCAGCAGCTTCACAAGGTCACCCCTCCACTTT.

Only a few counts were recorded for this clone. The chain links TRBV27 to TRBJ2-6; 7 positions match TRBD2. The trim removed 0 bases at V and 2 bases at J, leaving 4 bases unmatched. This CDR3 spans 17 amino acids. The V gene's germline CDR1 is MNHEY and CDR2 SMNVEV (reference sequence). CDR3 protein: CASSLSEGRAGANVLTF. In DNA, the CDR3 is TGTGCCAGCAGTTTATCAGAGGGGAGGGCTGGGGCCAACGTCCTGACTTTC.

The table lists this clone with a few counts. At one of its ends the junction is not consistent with the germline gene, which may arise from a read error. The rearrangement uses TRBV7-7 and TRBJ2-5; D gene uncertain. Germline assignment: CDR1 SSHAT and CDR2 FNYEAQ (reference sequence). The CDR3 totals 13 residues. CDR3 DNA sequence: TGTGCTAGCAGCTTTGCGGAACAAGAGACCCAGTACTTC. It yields the protein CASSFAEQETQYF.

The chain carries TRBV25-1 and TRBJ1-4; a weak D match, TRBD1 (6 bases). There are 17 residues in the CDR3. The V end lost 8 bases, the J end lost 0 bases, and 19 bases lay between the germline ends. Germline V gene lookup returns CDR1 MGHDK and CDR2 SYGVNS. CDR3 in DNA: TGTGCCAGCCACCGGGGGGGCGAAAACACAACTAATGAAAAACTGTTTTTT. Its translation: CASHRGGENTTNEKLFF.

This clone was seen only once. This chain uses TRBV18 with TRBJ1-6, with 7 bases fitting TRBD1. Trimming took 4 bases from V and 6 from J; bases not matched to a gene: 6. Germline-derived CDR1 and CDR2 are KGHSH and LQKENI. CDR3 size: 15 residues. Written as DNA, the CDR3 is TGTGCCAGCTCACTCGGGACAGCACTTAATTCACCCCTCCACTTT. This gives the protein CASSLGTALNSPLHF.

The chain links TRBV15 to TRBJ1-1; D unclear. Per germline, CDR1 LNHNV and CDR2 YYDKDF (reference sequence). CDR3 size: 14 residues. With 0 bases removed from V and 1 base from J, the gap between germline ends came to 6 bases. The DNA of the CDR3 is TGTGCCACCAGCAGAGACGGGGAGAACACTGAAGCTTTCTTT. Its protein is CATSRDGENTEAFF.